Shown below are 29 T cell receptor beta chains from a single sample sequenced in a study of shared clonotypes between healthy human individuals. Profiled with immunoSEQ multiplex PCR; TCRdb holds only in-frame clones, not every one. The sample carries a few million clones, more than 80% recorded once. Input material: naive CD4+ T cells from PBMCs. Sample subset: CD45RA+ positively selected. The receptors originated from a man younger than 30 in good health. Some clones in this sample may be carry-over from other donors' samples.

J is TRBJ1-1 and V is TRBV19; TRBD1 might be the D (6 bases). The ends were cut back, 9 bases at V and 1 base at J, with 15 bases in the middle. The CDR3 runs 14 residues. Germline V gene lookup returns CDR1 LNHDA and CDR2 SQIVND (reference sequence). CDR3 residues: CASNIWTENTEAFF. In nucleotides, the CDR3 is TGTGCCAGCAACATCTGGACAGAGAACACTGAAGCTTTCTTT. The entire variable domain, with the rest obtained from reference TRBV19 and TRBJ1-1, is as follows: DGGITQSPKYLFRKEGQNVTLSCEQNLNHDAMYWYRQDPGQGLRLIYYSQIVNDFQKGDIAEGYSVSREKKESFPLTVTSAQKNPTAFYLCASNIWTENTEAFFGQGTRLTVV.

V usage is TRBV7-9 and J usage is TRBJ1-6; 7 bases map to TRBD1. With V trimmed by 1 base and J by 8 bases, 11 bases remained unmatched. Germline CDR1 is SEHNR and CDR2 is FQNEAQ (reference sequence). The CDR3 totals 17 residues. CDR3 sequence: CASSLGRAGGPYSPLHF. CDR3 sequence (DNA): TGTGCCAGCAGCTTAGGACGTGCAGGGGGTCCCTATTCACCCCTCCACTTT.

This chain's CDR3 is CASSLAPDRLGGYTF. The CDR3 DNA reads as TGTGCCAGCAGCTTGGCCCCGGACCGCCTGGGAGGCTACACCTTC. This rearrangement joins TRBV5-8 to TRBJ1-2; no reliable D call. Germline V gene data show CDR1 as SGHTS and CDR2 as YDEGEE. Trimming cost V 0 bases and J 8 bases, with 17 bases left between them. The CDR3 spans 15 residues. The full variable domain, its missing parts supplied by reference TRBV5-8 and TRBJ1-2, is EAGVTQSPTHLIKTRGQQATLRCSPISGHTSVYWYQQALGLGLQFLLWYDEGEERNRGNFPPRFSGRQFPNYSSELNVNALELEDSALYLCASSLAPDRLGGYTFGSGTRLTVV.

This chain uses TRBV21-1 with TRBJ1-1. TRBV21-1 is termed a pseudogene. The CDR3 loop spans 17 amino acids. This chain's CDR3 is CASGGPGTPNQNTEAFF. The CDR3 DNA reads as TGTGCCAGCGGGGGTCCAGGGACTCCTAACCAGAACACTGAAGCTTTCTTT.

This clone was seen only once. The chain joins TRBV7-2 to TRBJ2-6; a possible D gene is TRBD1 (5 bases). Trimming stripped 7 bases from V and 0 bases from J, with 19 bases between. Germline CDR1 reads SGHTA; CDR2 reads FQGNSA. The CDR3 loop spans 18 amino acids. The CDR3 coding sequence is TGTGCCAGCACTCTACAGGTCATAGGAGTCTCTGGGGCCAACGTCCTGACTTTC. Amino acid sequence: CASTLQVIGVSGANVLTF.

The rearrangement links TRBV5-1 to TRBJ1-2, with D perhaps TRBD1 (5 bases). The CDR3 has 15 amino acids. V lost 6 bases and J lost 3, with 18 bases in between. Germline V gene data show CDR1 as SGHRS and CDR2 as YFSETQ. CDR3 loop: CASTRVAGGDYGYTF. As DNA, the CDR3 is TGCGCCAGCACCAGGGTGGCCGGAGGAGACTATGGCTACACCTTC.

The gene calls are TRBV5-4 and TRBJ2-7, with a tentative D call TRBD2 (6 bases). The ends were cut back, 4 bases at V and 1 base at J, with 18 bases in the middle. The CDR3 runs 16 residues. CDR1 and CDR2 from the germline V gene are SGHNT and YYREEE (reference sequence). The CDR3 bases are TGTGCCAGCAGCCCGAAACGGCCTAGCGCTTCCTACGAGCAGTACTTC. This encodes CASSPKRPSASYEQYF.

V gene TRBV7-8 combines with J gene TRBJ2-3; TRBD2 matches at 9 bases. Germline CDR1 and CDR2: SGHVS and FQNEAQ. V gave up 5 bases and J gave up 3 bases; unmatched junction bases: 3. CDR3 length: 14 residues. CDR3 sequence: CASSPGLATDTQYF. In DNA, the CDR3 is TGTGCCAGCAGCCCCGGACTAGCGACAGATACGCAGTATTTT.

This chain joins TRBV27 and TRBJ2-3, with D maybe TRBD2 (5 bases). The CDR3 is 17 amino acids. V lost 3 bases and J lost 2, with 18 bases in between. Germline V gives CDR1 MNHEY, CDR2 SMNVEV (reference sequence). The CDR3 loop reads CASSFYREGRDTDTQYF. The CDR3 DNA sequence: TGTGCCAGCAGTTTTTATCGCGAGGGCCGGGACACAGATACGCAGTATTTT.

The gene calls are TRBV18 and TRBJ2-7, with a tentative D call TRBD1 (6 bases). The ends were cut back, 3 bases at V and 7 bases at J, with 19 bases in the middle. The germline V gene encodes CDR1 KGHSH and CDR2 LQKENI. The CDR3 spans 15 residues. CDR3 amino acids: CASSPGTVARGEQYF. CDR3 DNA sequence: TGTGCCAGCTCACCCGGTACAGTGGCTAGGGGGGAGCAGTACTTC. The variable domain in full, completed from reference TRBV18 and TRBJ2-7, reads NAGVMQNPRHLVRRRGQEARLRCSPMKGHSHVYWYRQLPEEGLKFMVYLQKENIIDESGMPKERFSAEFPKEGPSILRIQQVVRGDSAAYFCASSPGTVARGEQYFGPGTRLTVT.

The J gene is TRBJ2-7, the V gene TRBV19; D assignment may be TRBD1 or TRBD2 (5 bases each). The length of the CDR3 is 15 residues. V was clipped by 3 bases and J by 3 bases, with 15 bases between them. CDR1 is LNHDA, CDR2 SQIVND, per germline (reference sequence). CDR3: CASSMGFGGIYEQYF. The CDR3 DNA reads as TGTGCCAGTAGTATGGGCTTTGGGGGTATCTACGAGCAGTACTTC.

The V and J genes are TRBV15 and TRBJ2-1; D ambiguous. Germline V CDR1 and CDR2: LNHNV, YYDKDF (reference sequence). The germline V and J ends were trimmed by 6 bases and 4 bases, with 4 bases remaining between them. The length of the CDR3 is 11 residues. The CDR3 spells CATRLYNEQFF. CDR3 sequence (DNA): TGTGCCACCAGACTTTACAATGAGCAGTTCTTC.

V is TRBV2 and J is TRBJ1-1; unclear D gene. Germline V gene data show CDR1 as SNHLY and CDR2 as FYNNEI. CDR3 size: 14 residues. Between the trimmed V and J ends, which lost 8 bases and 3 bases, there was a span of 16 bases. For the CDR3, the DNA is TGTGCCAGCTCCATCGTTCGTGGGGACACTGAAGCTTTCTTT. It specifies CASSIVRGDTEAFF. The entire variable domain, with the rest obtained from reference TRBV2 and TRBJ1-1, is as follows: EPEVTQTPSHQVTQMGQEVILRCVPISNHLYFYWYRQILGQKVEFLVSFYNNEISEKSEIFDDQFSVERPDGSNFTLKIRSTKLEDSAMYFCASSIVRGDTEAFFGQGTRLTVV.

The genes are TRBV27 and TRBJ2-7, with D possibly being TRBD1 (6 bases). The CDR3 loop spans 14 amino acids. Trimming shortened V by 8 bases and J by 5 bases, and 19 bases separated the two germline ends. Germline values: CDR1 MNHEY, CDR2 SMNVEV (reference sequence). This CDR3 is CASRLLQGSNEQYF. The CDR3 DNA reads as TGTGCCAGCCGTCTCCTCCAGGGGTCTAACGAGCAGTACTTC.

The CDR3 nucleotides read TGTGCCATCAGTGATGCTACTAACACCGGGGAGCTGTTTTTT. This translates into CAISDATNTGELFF. The chain uses TRBV10-3 and TRBJ2-2, with D hard to call. Germline CDR1 ENHRY, CDR2 SYGVKD. V was shortened by 3 bases and J by 2 bases, with 7 bases between the two germline ends. This CDR3 comprises 14 residues.

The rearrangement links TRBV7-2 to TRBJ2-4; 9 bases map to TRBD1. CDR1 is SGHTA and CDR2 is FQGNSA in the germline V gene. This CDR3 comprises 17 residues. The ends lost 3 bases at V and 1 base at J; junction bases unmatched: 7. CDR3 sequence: CASSLRQGDLAKNIQYF. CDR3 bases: TGTGCCAGCAGCTTGAGACAGGGGGATTTGGCCAAAAACATTCAGTACTTC.

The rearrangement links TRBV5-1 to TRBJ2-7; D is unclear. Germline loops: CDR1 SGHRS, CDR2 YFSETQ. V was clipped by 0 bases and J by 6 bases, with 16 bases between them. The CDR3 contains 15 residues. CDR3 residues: CASSLGRLGSSEQYF. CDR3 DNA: TGCGCCAGCAGCTTGGGACGACTGGGGTCAAGCGAGCAGTACTTC. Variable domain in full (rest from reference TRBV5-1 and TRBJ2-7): KAGVTQTPRYLIKTRGQQVTLSCSPISGHRSVSWYQQTPGQGLQFLFEYFSETQRNKGNFPGRFSGRQFSNSRSEMNVSTLELGDSALYLCASSLGRLGSSEQYFGPGTRLTVT.

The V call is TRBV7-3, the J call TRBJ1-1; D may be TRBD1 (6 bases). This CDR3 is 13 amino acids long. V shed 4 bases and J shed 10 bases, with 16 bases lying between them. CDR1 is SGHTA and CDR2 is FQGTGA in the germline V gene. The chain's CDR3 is CASSSRAQGLAFF. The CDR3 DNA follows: TGTGCCAGCAGCTCAAGGGCACAGGGTTTAGCTTTCTTT.

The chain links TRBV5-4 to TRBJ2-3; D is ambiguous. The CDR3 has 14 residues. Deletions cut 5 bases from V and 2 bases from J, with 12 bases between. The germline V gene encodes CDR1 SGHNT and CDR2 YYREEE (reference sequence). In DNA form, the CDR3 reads TGTGCCAGCAGGAACAGAGAAGTCACAGATACGCAGTATTTT. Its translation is CASRNREVTDTQYF. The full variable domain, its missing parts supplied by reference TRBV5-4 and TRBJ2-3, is ETGVTQSPTHLIKTRGQQVTLRCSSQSGHNTVSWYQQALGQGPQFIFQYYREEENGRGNFPPRFSGLQFPNYSSELNVNALELDDSALYLCASRNREVTDTQYFGPGTRLTVL.

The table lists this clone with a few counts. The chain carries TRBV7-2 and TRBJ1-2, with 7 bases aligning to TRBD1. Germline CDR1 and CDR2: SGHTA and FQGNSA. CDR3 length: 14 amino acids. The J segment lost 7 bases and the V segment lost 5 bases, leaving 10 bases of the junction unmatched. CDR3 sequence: CASSASGGQAGYTF. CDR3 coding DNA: TGTGCCAGCAGCGCATCAGGGGGGCAGGCTGGCTACACCTTC.

CDR3 sequence reads: CAISVSALKDGYTF. As DNA, the CDR3 is TGTGCCATCAGTGTTTCGGCCCTCAAGGATGGCTACACCTTC. The chain carries TRBV10-3 and TRBJ1-2; no clear D gene. Trimming left V 4 bases short and J 6 bases short, with 15 bases between. The CDR3 extends over 14 amino acids. Germline V gene data show CDR1 as ENHRY and CDR2 as SYGVKD.

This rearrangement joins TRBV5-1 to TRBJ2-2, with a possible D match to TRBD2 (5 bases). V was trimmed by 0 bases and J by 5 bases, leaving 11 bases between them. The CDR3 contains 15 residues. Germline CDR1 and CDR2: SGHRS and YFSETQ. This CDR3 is CASSLDSPGTGELFF. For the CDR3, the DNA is TGCGCCAGCAGCTTGGACAGCCCGGGGACCGGGGAGCTGTTTTTT. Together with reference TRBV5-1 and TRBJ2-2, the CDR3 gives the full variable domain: KAGVTQTPRYLIKTRGQQVTLSCSPISGHRSVSWYQQTPGQGLQFLFEYFSETQRNKGNFPGRFSGRQFSNSRSEMNVSTLELGDSALYLCASSLDSPGTGELFFGEGSRLTVL.

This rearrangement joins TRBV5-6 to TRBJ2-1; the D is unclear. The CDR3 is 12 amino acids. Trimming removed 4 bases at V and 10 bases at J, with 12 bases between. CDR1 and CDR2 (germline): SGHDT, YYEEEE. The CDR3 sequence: CASSTVAVEQFF. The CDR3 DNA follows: TGTGCCAGCAGCACCGTAGCAGTAGAGCAGTTCTTC.

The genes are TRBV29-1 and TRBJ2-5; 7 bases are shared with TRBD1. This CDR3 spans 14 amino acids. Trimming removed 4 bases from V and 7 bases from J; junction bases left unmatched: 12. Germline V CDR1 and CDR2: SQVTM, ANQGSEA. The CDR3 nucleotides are TGCAGCGTTGTGTCGGTACAGGGGATGGGGACCCAGTACTTC. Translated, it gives CSVVSVQGMGTQYF.

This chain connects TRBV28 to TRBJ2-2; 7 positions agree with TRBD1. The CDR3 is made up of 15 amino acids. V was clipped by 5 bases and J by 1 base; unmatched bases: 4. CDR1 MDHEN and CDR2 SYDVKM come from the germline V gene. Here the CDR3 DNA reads TGTGCCAGCAGTGTACAGGGGAGGAACACCGGGGAGCTGTTTTTT. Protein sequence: CASSVQGRNTGELFF.

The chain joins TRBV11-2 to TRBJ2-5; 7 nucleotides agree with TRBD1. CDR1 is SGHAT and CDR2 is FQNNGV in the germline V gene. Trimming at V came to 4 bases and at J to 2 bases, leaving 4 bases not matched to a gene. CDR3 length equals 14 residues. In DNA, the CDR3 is TGTGCCAGCAGCTACGGGACAGTTCAAGAGACCCAGTACTTC. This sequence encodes CASSYGTVQETQYF.

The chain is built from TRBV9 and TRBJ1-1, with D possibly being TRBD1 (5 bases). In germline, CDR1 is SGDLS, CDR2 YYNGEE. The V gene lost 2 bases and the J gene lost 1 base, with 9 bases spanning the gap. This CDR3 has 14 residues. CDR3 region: CASSVTDRNTEAFF. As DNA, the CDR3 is TGTGCCAGCAGCGTGACCGACAGGAACACTGAAGCTTTCTTT.

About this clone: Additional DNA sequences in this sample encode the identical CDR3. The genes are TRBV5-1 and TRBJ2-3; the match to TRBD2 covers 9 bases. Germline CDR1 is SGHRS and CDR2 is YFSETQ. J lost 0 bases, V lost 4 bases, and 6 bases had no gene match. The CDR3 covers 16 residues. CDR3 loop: CASSVGLAASTDTQYF. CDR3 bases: TGCGCCAGCAGCGTGGGACTAGCTGCTAGCACAGATACGCAGTATTTT. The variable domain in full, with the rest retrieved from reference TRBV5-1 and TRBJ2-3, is KAGVTQTPRYLIKTRGQQVTLSCSPISGHRSVSWYQQTPGQGLQFLFEYFSETQRNKGNFPGRFSGRQFSNSRSEMNVSTLELGDSALYLCASSVGLAASTDTQYFGPGTRLTVL.

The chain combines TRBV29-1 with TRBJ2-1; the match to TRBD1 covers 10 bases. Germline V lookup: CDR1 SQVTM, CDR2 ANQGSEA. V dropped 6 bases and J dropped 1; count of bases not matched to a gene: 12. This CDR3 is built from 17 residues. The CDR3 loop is CSVPGQGFKKSYNEQFF. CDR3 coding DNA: TGCAGCGTCCCGGGACAGGGGTTTAAGAAGTCCTACAATGAGCAGTTCTTC.